Listed below are T cell receptor beta chains from one sample, sequenced in a study of blood T cell repertoires in COVID-19. Produced via immunoSEQ multiplex PCR; TCRdb's table is partial and in-frame only. The repertoire consists of roughly 190,000 clones, with roughly three quarters occurring once and the leading ten covering 8.5% to 10%. Specimen: peripheral blood. Receptors were obtained from a woman aged 45 to 65 with active or convalescent COVID-19. The CDR3 runs from the conserved cysteine through the conserved F or W. Each record gives: D gene, clone size, J gene, V gene, CDR3 protein, CDR3 DNA. A D gene is named only where the DNA matches it firmly. A clone size is listed for some rows: how often the clone was seen (once, few, many), or a class if it is expanded.

TRBD1	NA	TRBJ1-5	TRBV9	CASSVEGTGSQPQHF	TGTGCCAGCAGCGTAGAGGGGACAGGCTCTCAGCCCCAGCATTTT
TRBD2	NA	TRBJ2-1	TRBV3-1/TRBV3-2	CASSQEAGGSNNEQFF	TGTGCCAGCAGCCAAGAGGCGGGGGGCAGCAACAATGAGCAGTTCTTC
NA	once	TRBJ1-5	TRBV3-1/TRBV3-2	CASSQSQVTNQPQHF	TGTGCCAGCAGCCAAAGCCAGGTAACCAATCAGCCCCAGCATTTT
NA	NA	TRBJ2-1	TRBV5-6	CASSPIGGSGNEQFF	TGTGCCAGCAGCCCGATCGGCGGGTCGGGCAATGAGCAGTTCTTC
TRBD1	once	TRBJ1-6	TRBV7-3	CASSLTGTGSNSYNSPLHF	TGTGCCAGCAGCTTAACGGGGACAGGGTCCAACTCCTATAATTCACCCCTCCACTTT
NA	once	TRBJ2-1	TRBV27	CASSLSLDFYSSYNEQFF	TGTGCCAGCAGTTTATCGCTGGACTTCTACAGCTCCTACAATGAGCAGTTCTTC
NA	many	TRBJ2-5	TRBV2	CASSRGGHPETQYF	TGTGCCAGCAGTCGCGGTGGACACCCGGAGACCCAGTACTTC
NA	NA	TRBJ2-1	TRBV3-1/TRBV3-2	CASSQGLVGARSYNEQFF	TGTGCCAGCAGCCAGGGACTGGTGGGCGCTCGAAGCTACAATGAGCAGTTCTTC
TRBD2	NA	TRBJ2-1	TRBV5-1	CASSQTGTSAYNEQFF	TGCGCCAGCAGCCAGACAGGGACTAGCGCCTACAATGAGCAGTTCTTC
NA	few	TRBJ1-5	TRBV7-7	CASSCGGGRSNQPQHF	TGTGCTAGCAGCTGCGGGGGGGGCCGAAGCAATCAGCCCCAGCATTTT